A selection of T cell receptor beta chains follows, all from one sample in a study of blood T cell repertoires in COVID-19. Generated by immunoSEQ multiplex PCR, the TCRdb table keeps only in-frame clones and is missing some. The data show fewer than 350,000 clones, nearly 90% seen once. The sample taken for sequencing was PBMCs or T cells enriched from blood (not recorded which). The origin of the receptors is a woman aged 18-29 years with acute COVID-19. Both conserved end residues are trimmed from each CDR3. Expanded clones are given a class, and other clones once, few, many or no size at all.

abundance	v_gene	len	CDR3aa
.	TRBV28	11	ASRSGTSDEQF
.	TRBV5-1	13	ASSLEGQKTYEQY
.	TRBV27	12	ASSREGSSYEQY
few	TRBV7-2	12	ASSLAQRTSEQY
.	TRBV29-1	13	SVARLAGEADTQY
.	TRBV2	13	ASSDDGGINYEQY
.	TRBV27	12	ASSPRQVENEQY
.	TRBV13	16	ASSSETSGVKNTGELF
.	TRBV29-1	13	SVSPRLAPQNEQF
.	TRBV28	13	ASSLGTSGTNEQF
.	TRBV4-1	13	ASSQDSGDSYEQY
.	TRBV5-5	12	ASSPGGGLVEQY
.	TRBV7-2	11	ASSSGLASEQY
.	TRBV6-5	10	ASSRDLETQY
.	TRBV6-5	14	ASSYYSGSGADTQY
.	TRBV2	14	ASSEARVAGNQPQH
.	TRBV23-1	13	ASTPGTENYNEQF
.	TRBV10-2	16	ATTNSQVIADRNQPQH
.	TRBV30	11	AWRRGLVETQY
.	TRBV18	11	ASSLGERDGYT
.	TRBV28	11	ASIAGGIDEQY
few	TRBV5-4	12	ASSLTGASYGYT
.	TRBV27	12	ASSSGAPHNEQF
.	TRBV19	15	ASSTRGSGIQYNEQF